These T cell receptor beta chains were read from a single sample in a study of blood T cell repertoires in COVID-19. Produced via immunoSEQ multiplex PCR; TCRdb's table is partial and in-frame only. The sample shows a few hundred thousand clones, approximately 85% of them seen only once. Sequencing was done on a sample of PBMCs or T cells enriched from blood (not recorded which). The receptors were gathered from a man aged 25-45 years who had recovered from COVID-19. Both conserved end residues are part of each CDR3. A D gene is named only where the DNA matches it firmly. Expanded clones get a size class; other rows say once, few or many, or leave the size out.

J gene: TRBJ2-1
clone size: NA
D gene: TRBD1
V gene: TRBV27
CDR3 DNA: TGTGCCAGCGGACATGACAGGGCAAATGAGCAGTTCTTC
CDR3 protein: CASGHDRANEQFF

J gene: TRBJ1-6
clone size: NA
D gene: TRBD1
V gene: TRBV6-5
CDR3 DNA: TGTGCCAGCAGCAAGACAGGGGTGAATTCACCCCTCCACTTT
CDR3 protein: CASSKTGVNSPLHF

J gene: TRBJ1-2
clone size: NA
D gene: NA
V gene: TRBV5-1
CDR3 DNA: TGCGCCAGCAGCCGGACAGACAACTATGGCTACACCTTC
CDR3 protein: CASSRTDNYGYTF

J gene: TRBJ1-2
clone size: once
D gene: NA
V gene: TRBV19
CDR3 DNA: TGTGCCAGTAGTATTAGCGACATGGCTTATGGCTACACCTTC
CDR3 protein: CASSISDMAYGYTF

J gene: TRBJ2-4
clone size: NA
D gene: NA
V gene: TRBV11-1
CDR3 DNA: TGTGCCAGCAGCTTCCGAGGGGGGGTTGCCAAAAACATTCAGTACTTC
CDR3 protein: CASSFRGGVAKNIQYF

J gene: TRBJ2-1
clone size: NA
D gene: TRBD1
V gene: TRBV9
CDR3 DNA: TGTGCCAGCAGCATGGGGACAGCAGCCTACAATGAGCAGTTCTTC
CDR3 protein: CASSMGTAAYNEQFF

J gene: TRBJ1-6
clone size: NA
D gene: TRBD1
V gene: TRBV5-1
CDR3 DNA: TGCGCCAGCAGCTTGGTGGGGACAGGGATTAATTCACCCCTCCACTTT
CDR3 protein: CASSLVGTGINSPLHF

J gene: TRBJ2-1
clone size: NA
D gene: NA
V gene: TRBV7-9
CDR3 DNA: TGTGCCAGCAGCCCGGAGTCTCGTGAGCAGTTCTTC
CDR3 protein: CASSPESREQFF

J gene: TRBJ2-3
clone size: NA
D gene: NA
V gene: TRBV20-1
CDR3 DNA: TGCAGTGCTAGTGGCGGGGGCTCAGATACGCAGTATTTT
CDR3 protein: CSASGGGSDTQYF

J gene: TRBJ2-1
clone size: once
D gene: TRBD2
V gene: TRBV29-1
CDR3 DNA: TGCAGCGTTGATTTGGCTAGCGGGGGGGTAGGTGAGCAGTTCTTC
CDR3 protein: CSVDLASGGVGEQFF

J gene: TRBJ1-5
clone size: few
D gene: TRBD1
V gene: TRBV18
CDR3 DNA: TGTGCCAGCTCACCAGGGACAGGCAATCAGCCCCAGCATTTT
CDR3 protein: CASSPGTGNQPQHF

J gene: TRBJ1-4
clone size: few
D gene: NA
V gene: TRBV2
CDR3 DNA: TGTGCCAGCAGTGAAGCGCTACGTCAGGGGCCGGATGAAAAACTGTTTTTT
CDR3 protein: CASSEALRQGPDEKLFF

J gene: TRBJ2-2
clone size: NA
D gene: TRBD1
V gene: TRBV5-4
CDR3 DNA: TGTGCCAGCAGCTTGGGGACAGGAGCGGACCCACCCGGGGAGCTGTTTTTT
CDR3 protein: CASSLGTGADPPGELFF

J gene: TRBJ2-3
clone size: NA
D gene: TRBD2
V gene: TRBV2
CDR3 DNA: TGTGCCAGCACGGAGCGGGGGGGCTATTGGGCGGCGCAGTATTTT
CDR3 protein: CASTERGGYWAAQYF

J gene: TRBJ1-1
clone size: NA
D gene: NA
V gene: TRBV4-3
CDR3 DNA: TGCGCCAGCAGCCGCGGTTCGTCCCCTGAAGCTTTCTTT
CDR3 protein: CASSRGSSPEAFF

J gene: TRBJ2-7
clone size: NA
D gene: TRBD1
V gene: TRBV5-1
CDR3 DNA: TGCGCCAGCAGCGACCGACAGGGGGCAGGGGAGCAGTACTTC
CDR3 protein: CASSDRQGAGEQYF

J gene: TRBJ2-7
clone size: NA
D gene: TRBD1
V gene: TRBV7-9
CDR3 DNA: TGTGCCAGCAGCTTACAGGGGGAGTACGCCGAGCAGTACTTC
CDR3 protein: CASSLQGEYAEQYF

J gene: TRBJ2-7
clone size: NA
D gene: NA
V gene: TRBV10-3
CDR3 DNA: TGTGCCATCAGTGCGGGCGGACTGCGATCCTACGAGCAGTACTTC
CDR3 protein: CAISAGGLRSYEQYF

J gene: TRBJ2-2
clone size: few
D gene: TRBD1
V gene: TRBV3-1/TRBV3-2
CDR3 DNA: TGTGCCAGCACCCCAGGGGGCCCCGGGGAGCTGTTTTTT
CDR3 protein: CASTPGGPGELFF

J gene: TRBJ1-2
clone size: NA
D gene: NA
V gene: TRBV5-4
CDR3 DNA: TGTGCCAGCAGAAACAGTGGGAGTAACTATGGCTACACCTTC
CDR3 protein: CASRNSGSNYGYTF

J gene: TRBJ1-2
clone size: NA
D gene: NA
V gene: TRBV5-4
CDR3 DNA: TGTGCCAGCAGCTTGGAGGAGCGGGGATGGAACTATGGCTACACCTTC
CDR3 protein: CASSLEERGWNYGYTF

J gene: TRBJ2-3
clone size: once
D gene: TRBD2
V gene: TRBV7-9
CDR3 DNA: TGTGCCAGCAGCCCCCTTGGCGGGAGGACCACAGATACGCAGTATTTT
CDR3 protein: CASSPLGGRTTDTQYF

J gene: TRBJ1-1
clone size: NA
D gene: NA
V gene: TRBV12-3/TRBV12-4
CDR3 DNA: TGTGCCAGCAACGGGGGGGGAATCGCTGAAGCTTTCTTT
CDR3 protein: CASNGGGIAEAFF

J gene: TRBJ2-7
clone size: NA
D gene: NA
V gene: TRBV7-3
CDR3 DNA: TGTGCCAGCAGCCCGGGACAAAACGAGCAGTACTTC
CDR3 protein: CASSPGQNEQYF

J gene: TRBJ1-2
clone size: NA
D gene: TRBD1
V gene: TRBV25-1
CDR3 DNA: TGTGCCAGCAGTGGGCGACAGGGGCGGGATGGCTACACCTTC
CDR3 protein: CASSGRQGRDGYTF

J gene: TRBJ2-3
clone size: NA
D gene: TRBD1
V gene: TRBV9
CDR3 DNA: TGTGCCAGCAGCGGGAGACAGGGAAGCACAGATACGCAGTATTTT
CDR3 protein: CASSGRQGSTDTQYF

J gene: TRBJ1-1
clone size: NA
D gene: NA
V gene: TRBV19
CDR3 DNA: TGTGCCAGTAGTAGTGGACTAAACACTGAAGCTTTCTTT
CDR3 protein: CASSSGLNTEAFF

J gene: TRBJ2-7
clone size: few
D gene: NA
V gene: TRBV4-3
CDR3 DNA: TGCGCCAGCAGCCAAGATCTCGGGCGGGGCTACGAGCAGTACTTC
CDR3 protein: CASSQDLGRGYEQYF

J gene: TRBJ1-4
clone size: NA
D gene: NA
V gene: TRBV5-6
CDR3 DNA: TGTGCCAGCAGATCGGCCGGGACTAATGAAAAACTGTTTTTT
CDR3 protein: CASRSAGTNEKLFF

J gene: TRBJ1-2
clone size: NA
D gene: NA
V gene: TRBV6-1
CDR3 DNA: TGTGCCAGCAGTGATAAGGCAGGGTATGGCTACACCTTC
CDR3 protein: CASSDKAGYGYTF

J gene: TRBJ1-3
clone size: few
D gene: NA
V gene: TRBV12-5
CDR3 DNA: TGTGCTAGTGGTCTAGAGGCTGGAAACACCATATATTTT
CDR3 protein: CASGLEAGNTIYF

J gene: TRBJ1-5
clone size: few
D gene: TRBD1
V gene: TRBV4-1
CDR3 DNA: TGCGCCAGCAGCCAAGCTGGGACAGGGAATCAGCCCCAGCATTTT
CDR3 protein: CASSQAGTGNQPQHF

J gene: TRBJ1-2
clone size: NA
D gene: NA
V gene: TRBV2
CDR3 DNA: TGTGCCAGCAGCCCGAGGGGTGCGACAGGCACCGGTGGCTACACCTTC
CDR3 protein: CASSPRGATGTGGYTF

J gene: TRBJ2-5
clone size: NA
D gene: TRBD1
V gene: TRBV6-5
CDR3 DNA: TGTGCCAGCAGTCCCGCAGACAGGGGAGCAGAGACCCAGTACTTC
CDR3 protein: CASSPADRGAETQYF

J gene: TRBJ2-1
clone size: NA
D gene: TRBD2
V gene: TRBV3-1/TRBV3-2
CDR3 DNA: TGTGCCAGCAGCCGTCTAGCGGGGAGCCTCAATGAGCAGTTCTTC
CDR3 protein: CASSRLAGSLNEQFF

J gene: TRBJ2-2
clone size: NA
D gene: TRBD1
V gene: TRBV2
CDR3 DNA: TGTGCCAGCAGTCGACAGGGGATCACCGGGGAGCTGTTTTTT
CDR3 protein: CASSRQGITGELFF

J gene: TRBJ1-6
clone size: NA
D gene: NA
V gene: TRBV9
CDR3 DNA: TGTGCCAGCAGCGTAAGTCCGGGGGGTAATTCACCCCTCCACTTT
CDR3 protein: CASSVSPGGNSPLHF

J gene: TRBJ1-4
clone size: NA
D gene: NA
V gene: TRBV5-1
CDR3 DNA: TGCGCCAGCAGCTTGGTGGGGGGATTGAATGAAAAACTGTTTTTT
CDR3 protein: CASSLVGGLNEKLFF

J gene: TRBJ1-6
clone size: NA
D gene: TRBD1
V gene: TRBV7-9
CDR3 DNA: TGTGCCAGCAGCGCGGAGGGACAGGGAAATTCACCCCTCCACTTT
CDR3 protein: CASSAEGQGNSPLHF

J gene: TRBJ1-5
clone size: NA
D gene: NA
V gene: TRBV5-6
CDR3 DNA: TGTGCCAGCAGCCCCCGACACTTGAGCAATCAGCCCCAGCATTTT
CDR3 protein: CASSPRHLSNQPQHF

J gene: TRBJ1-1
clone size: NA
D gene: NA
V gene: TRBV5-4
CDR3 DNA: TGTGCCAGCAGCTCACAGGTTAGCCCTGAAGCTTTCTTT
CDR3 protein: CASSSQVSPEAFF

J gene: TRBJ1-3
clone size: NA
D gene: NA
V gene: TRBV6-5
CDR3 DNA: TGTGCCAGCGGGTTGGGGGGGTTAGGTGGAAACACCATATATTTT
CDR3 protein: CASGLGGLGGNTIYF

J gene: TRBJ2-1
clone size: NA
D gene: TRBD1
V gene: TRBV11-1
CDR3 DNA: TGTGCCAGCACGATCGACAGGGGGATCTACAATGAGCAGTTCTTC
CDR3 protein: CASTIDRGIYNEQFF

J gene: TRBJ1-1
clone size: NA
D gene: TRBD1
V gene: TRBV19
CDR3 DNA: TGTGCCAGTAGTAGCCAGGGGGGCACTGAAGCTTTCTTT
CDR3 protein: CASSSQGGTEAFF

J gene: TRBJ1-4
clone size: NA
D gene: NA
V gene: TRBV5-1
CDR3 DNA: TGCGCCAGCAGCTTGCTGCAGACTCCTAATGAAAAACTGTTTTTT
CDR3 protein: CASSLLQTPNEKLFF

J gene: TRBJ2-7
clone size: NA
D gene: NA
V gene: TRBV5-4
CDR3 DNA: TGTGCCAGCAGTTCCGACACAACCTACGAGCAGTACTTC
CDR3 protein: CASSSDTTYEQYF

J gene: TRBJ1-4
clone size: NA
D gene: NA
V gene: TRBV27
CDR3 DNA: TGTGCCAGCAGTAGGGAGGGGTGGGGCACAACTAATGAAAAACTGTTTTTT
CDR3 protein: CASSREGWGTTNEKLFF

J gene: TRBJ2-7
clone size: NA
D gene: NA
V gene: TRBV30
CDR3 DNA: TGTGCCTGGAAAGGACACCTAATTTCCTACGAGCAGTACTTC
CDR3 protein: CAWKGHLISYEQYF

J gene: TRBJ1-2
clone size: NA
D gene: NA
V gene: TRBV27
CDR3 DNA: TGTGCCAGCAGGAGAGGACAGTTCCCCTATGGCTACACCTTC
CDR3 protein: CASRRGQFPYGYTF

J gene: TRBJ2-1
clone size: NA
D gene: TRBD2
V gene: TRBV6-1
CDR3 DNA: TGTGCCAGCAGTGGCGATGCGGGGGGGTCCTACAATGAGCAGTTCTTC
CDR3 protein: CASSGDAGGSYNEQFF

J gene: TRBJ2-1
clone size: few
D gene: NA
V gene: TRBV5-8
CDR3 DNA: TGTGCCAGCAGCCCGTCTTACTCCTACAATGAGCAGTTCTTC
CDR3 protein: CASSPSYSYNEQFF

J gene: TRBJ2-3
clone size: NA
D gene: NA
V gene: TRBV5-6
CDR3 DNA: TGTGCCAGCAGCTTGGGGGCCACCCGCACAGATACGCAGTATTTT
CDR3 protein: CASSLGATRTDTQYF

J gene: TRBJ1-3
clone size: few
D gene: NA
V gene: TRBV30
CDR3 DNA: TGTGCCTGGAGTGTACAGGGCAGGGATTACACCATATATTTT
CDR3 protein: CAWSVQGRDYTIYF

J gene: TRBJ2-1
clone size: NA
D gene: TRBD1
V gene: TRBV23-1
CDR3 DNA: TGCGCCAGCACCACCCCCGGGACAGGGCTCAATGAGCAGTTCTTC
CDR3 protein: CASTTPGTGLNEQFF

J gene: TRBJ1-1
clone size: NA
D gene: TRBD1
V gene: TRBV29-1
CDR3 DNA: TGCAGCGTTAACAGGGGGCCGGCTGAAGCTTTCTTT
CDR3 protein: CSVNRGPAEAFF